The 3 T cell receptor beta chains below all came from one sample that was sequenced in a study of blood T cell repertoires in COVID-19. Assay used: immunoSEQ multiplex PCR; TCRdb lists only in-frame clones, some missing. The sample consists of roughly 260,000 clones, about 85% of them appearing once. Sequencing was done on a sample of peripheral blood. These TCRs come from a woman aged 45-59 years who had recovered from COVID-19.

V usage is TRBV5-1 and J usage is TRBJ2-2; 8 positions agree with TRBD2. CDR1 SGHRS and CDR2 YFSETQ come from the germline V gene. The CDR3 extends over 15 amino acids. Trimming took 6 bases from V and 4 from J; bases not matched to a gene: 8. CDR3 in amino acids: CASNPGLGLTGELFF. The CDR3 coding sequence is TGCGCCAGCAATCCGGGACTAGGTCTCACCGGGGAGCTGTTTTTT.

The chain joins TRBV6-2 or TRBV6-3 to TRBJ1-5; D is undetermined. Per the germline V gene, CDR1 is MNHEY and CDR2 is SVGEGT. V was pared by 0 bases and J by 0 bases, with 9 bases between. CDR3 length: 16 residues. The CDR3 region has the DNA TGTGCCAGCAGTTACTCAACCAGGTATAGCAATCAGCCCCAGCATTTT. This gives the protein CASSYSTRYSNQPQHF.

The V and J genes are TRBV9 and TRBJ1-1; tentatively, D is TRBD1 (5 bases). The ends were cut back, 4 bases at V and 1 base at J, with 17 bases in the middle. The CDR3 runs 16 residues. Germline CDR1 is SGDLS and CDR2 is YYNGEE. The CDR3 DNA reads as TGTGCCAGCAGCCCAAACCCTCGGGGGTCGAACACTGAAGCTTTCTTT. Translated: CASSPNPRGSNTEAFF.